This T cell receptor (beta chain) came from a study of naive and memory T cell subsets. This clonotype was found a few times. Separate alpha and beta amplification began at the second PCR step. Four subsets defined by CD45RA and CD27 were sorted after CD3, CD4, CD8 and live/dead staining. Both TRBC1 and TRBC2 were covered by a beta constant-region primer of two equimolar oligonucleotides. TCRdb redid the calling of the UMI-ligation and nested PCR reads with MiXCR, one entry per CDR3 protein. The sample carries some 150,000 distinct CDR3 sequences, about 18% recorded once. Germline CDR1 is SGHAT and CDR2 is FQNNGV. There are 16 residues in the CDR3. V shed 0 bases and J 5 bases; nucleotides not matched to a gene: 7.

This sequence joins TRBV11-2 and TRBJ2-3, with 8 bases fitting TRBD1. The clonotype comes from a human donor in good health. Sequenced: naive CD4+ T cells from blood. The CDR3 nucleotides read TGTGCCAGCAGCTTAGATCAGGGGGCTGCCCGAGATACGCAGTATTTT. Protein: CASSLDQGAARDTQYF. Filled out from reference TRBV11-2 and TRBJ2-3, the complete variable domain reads EAGVAQSPRYKIIEKRQSVAFWCNPISGHATLYWYQQILGQGPKLLIQFQNNGVVDDSQLPKDRFSAERLKGVDSTLKIQPAKLEDSAVYLCASSLDQGAARDTQYFGPGTRLTVL.